These 3 T cell receptor beta chains came from one sample sequenced in a study of blood T cell repertoires in COVID-19. Some clones are missing from TCRdb's copy, which holds only in-frame ones; the method was immunoSEQ multiplex PCR. The top ten clones hold roughly 3.9% of a sample with around 130,000 clones, around 85% of them seen once. The material sequenced was peripheral blood. The receptors here all came from a man in his sixties with acute or convalescent COVID-19.

This clone occurred once. The V call is TRBV4-2, the J call TRBJ1-5; D unclear. The CDR3 loop spans 16 amino acids. The V and J ends lost 0 bases and 0 bases respectively, with 9 bases between them. Germline CDR1 and CDR2: LGHNA and YNFKEQ. The CDR3 spells CASSQESRSSNQPQHF. Here the CDR3 DNA reads TGTGCCAGCAGCCAAGAATCCCGGAGTAGCAATCAGCCCCAGCATTTT.

This chain links TRBV11-3 with TRBJ2-1, with 7 positions matching TRBD2. The length of the CDR3 is 16 residues. Germline V lookup: CDR1 SGHNT, CDR2 YENEEA. The V and J ends lost 5 bases and 4 bases, in that order; junction bases with no gene match: 11. CDR3: CASSPGEGDFYNEQFF. Written as DNA, the CDR3 is TGTGCCAGCAGCCCCGGGGAGGGCGATTTTTACAATGAGCAGTTCTTC.

The chain links TRBV3-1 (or the pseudogene TRBV3-2) to TRBJ1-5, with 8 bases lining up with TRBD1. From germline, CDR1 is LGHDT and CDR2 YNNKEL (reference sequence). The CDR3 contains 14 residues. Trimming at V came to 6 bases and at J to 5 bases, leaving 6 bases not matched to a gene. The CDR3 loop is CASSKRTGHQPQHF. The CDR3 DNA reads as TGTGCCAGCAGTAAAAGGACAGGGCATCAGCCCCAGCATTTT.